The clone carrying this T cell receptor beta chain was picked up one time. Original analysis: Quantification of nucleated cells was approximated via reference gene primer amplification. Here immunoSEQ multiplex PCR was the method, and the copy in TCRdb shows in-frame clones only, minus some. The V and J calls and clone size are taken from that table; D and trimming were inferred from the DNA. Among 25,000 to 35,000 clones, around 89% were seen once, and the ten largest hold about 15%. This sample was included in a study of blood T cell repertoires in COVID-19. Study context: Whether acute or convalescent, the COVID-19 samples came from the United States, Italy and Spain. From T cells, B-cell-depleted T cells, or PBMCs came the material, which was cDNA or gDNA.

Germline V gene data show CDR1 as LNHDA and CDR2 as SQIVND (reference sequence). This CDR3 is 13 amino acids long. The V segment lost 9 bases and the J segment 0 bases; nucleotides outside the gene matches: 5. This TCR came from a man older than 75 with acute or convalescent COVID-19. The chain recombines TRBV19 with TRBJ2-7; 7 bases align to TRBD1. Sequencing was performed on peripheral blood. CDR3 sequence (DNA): TGTGCCAGCCTAGACAGGGCCTCCTACGAGCAGTACTTC. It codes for CASLDRASYEQYF. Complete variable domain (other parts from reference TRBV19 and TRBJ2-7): DGGITQSPKYLFRKEGQNVTLSCEQNLNHDAMYWYRQDPGQGLRLIYYSQIVNDFQKGDIAEGYSVSREKKESFPLTVTSAQKNPTAFYLCASLDRASYEQYFGPGTRLTVT.